Each of the 25 T cell receptor beta chains below was sequenced from the same sample in a study of PD-1 blockade in classical Hodgkin lymphoma. As to time point: cycle 4 day 1 (C4D1), after less than 7 weeks of nivolumab. There was relapse after autologous stem cell transplantation in every patient, and there was variation in brentuximab vedotin exposure. Data came from immunoSEQ multiplex PCR; TCRdb stores just in-frame clones and leaves some out. The sample includes 25,000 to 35,000 clones, 65% to 80% seen only once; the top ten take 3.9%. The sequencing here drew on peripheral blood mononuclear cells (PBMCs), taken before the fourth cycle of nivolumab. Receptors originate from a human donor with classical Hodgkin lymphoma.

The chain carries TRBV18 and TRBJ2-5; D gene uncertain. Germline values: CDR1 KGHSH, CDR2 LQKENI. Trimming left V 0 bases short and J 4 bases short, with 12 bases between. This CDR3 contains 15 residues. The DNA for the CDR3 is TGTGCCAGCTCACCACCGAACGGTATGGGAGAGACCCAGTACTTC. Translated: CASSPPNGMGETQYF.

The V and J genes are TRBV6-1 and TRBJ1-2, with D unclear. CDR1 is MNHNS and CDR2 is SASEGT in the germline V gene. Trimming pared 4 bases from V and 8 bases from J, leaving 11 bases between. This CDR3 spans 12 amino acids. The CDR3 coding sequence is TGTGCCAGCAGTGGGGTTGTAGCGGGCTACACCTTC. Amino acid sequence: CASSGVVAGYTF.

V and J are TRBV5-5 and TRBJ1-1, with D possibly matching TRBD1 (5 bases). Trimming shortened V by 0 bases and J by 2 bases, and 11 bases separated the two germline ends. CDR1 is SGHKS, CDR2 YYEKEE, per germline (reference sequence). The CDR3 extends over 15 amino acids. CDR3 nucleotide sequence: TGTGCCAGCAGCTTGGTCCCAGGGCGAAACACTGAAGCTTTCTTT. Translating gives CASSLVPGRNTEAFF.

The rearrangement uses TRBV11-1 and TRBJ1-4; D is unclear. The CDR3 consists of 16 residues. Trimming cost V 5 bases and J 3 bases, with 16 bases left between them. Germline CDR1 is SGHAT and CDR2 is FQDESV (reference sequence). CDR3 coding DNA: TGTGCCAGCAGCCCACGAGGCGGTGGAGCTAATGAAAAACTGTTTTTT. The encoded protein is CASSPRGGGANEKLFF.

The gene calls are TRBV30 and TRBJ2-1; weak D call: TRBD2 (6 bases). The CDR3 runs 12 residues. V lost 2 bases and J lost 5, with 7 bases in between. Germline loops: CDR1 GTSNPN, CDR2 SVGIG (reference sequence). CDR3 protein: CAWSPGDNEQFF. In DNA, the CDR3 is TGTGCCTGGAGTCCGGGGGACAATGAGCAGTTCTTC.

The rearrangement uses TRBV15 and TRBJ1-4, with 7 bases fitting TRBD1. The germline V gene encodes CDR1 LNHNV and CDR2 YYDKDF (reference sequence). This CDR3 has 13 amino acids. J was trimmed by 0 bases and V by 8 bases; bases with no gene match: 0. CDR3 nucleotide sequence: TGTGCCACCGGGACAGCAACTAATGAAAAACTGTTTTTT. Its translation is CATGTATNEKLFF.

The chain joins TRBV28 to TRBJ1-2; 9 nucleotides align to TRBD1. In germline, CDR1 is MDHEN, CDR2 SYDVKM. CDR3 size: 14 residues. After removal of 6 bases from V and 2 bases from J, the junction contained 4 bases not matched to a gene. As DNA, the CDR3 is TGTGCCAGCAGCACAGGGGGCCGGAACTATGGCTACACCTTC. Translated: CASSTGGRNYGYTF.

This clone was recorded once. The chain carries TRBV19 and TRBJ2-5; 8 nucleotides align to TRBD1. This CDR3 has 14 amino acids. Germline V gene lookup returns CDR1 LNHDA and CDR2 SQIVND (reference sequence). The junction had 4 bases not matched to a gene; V was cut back by 3 bases and J by 4 bases. The CDR3 protein is CASSIRQGTETQYF. The DNA of the CDR3 is TGTGCCAGTAGTATCCGACAGGGGACAGAGACCCAGTACTTC.

V and J are TRBV29-1 and TRBJ2-5; 7 bases fit TRBD2. The CDR3 loop spans 14 amino acids. Germline CDR1 and CDR2: SQVTM and ANQGSEA. V dropped 3 bases and J dropped 5; count of bases not matched to a gene: 9. The CDR3 sequence is CSVEPLAGVETQYF. The DNA of the CDR3 is TGCAGCGTTGAGCCCCTTGCGGGAGTGGAGACCCAGTACTTC. Variable domain in full (rest from reference TRBV29-1 and TRBJ2-5): SAVISQKPSRDICQRGTSLTIQCQVDSQVTMMFWYRQQPGQSLTLIATANQGSEATYESGFVIDKFPISRPNLTFSTLTVSNMSPEDSSIYLCSVEPLAGVETQYFGPGTRLLVL.

The J gene is TRBJ2-7, the V gene TRBV7-2; 8 bases match TRBD1. The CDR3 length is 16 residues. After removal of 6 bases from V and 0 bases from J, the junction contained 10 bases not matched to a gene. Germline V gene data show CDR1 as SGHTA and CDR2 as FQGNSA. CDR3 amino acids: CASRLYAGTGSYEQYF. The CDR3 nucleotides read TGTGCCAGCAGGCTCTACGCCGGGACAGGCTCCTACGAGCAGTACTTC.

The chain uses TRBV9 and TRBJ2-1; D possibly corresponds to TRBD2 (7 bases). The germline V gene has CDR1 SGDLS and CDR2 YYNGEE. This CDR3 spans 17 amino acids. V lost 0 bases and J lost 7, with 20 bases in between. For the CDR3, the DNA is TGTGCCAGCAGCGTAGCCCGTCTAGGGGGGGCCGCAAATGAGCAGTTCTTC. As protein: CASSVARLGGAANEQFF.

The chain couples TRBV25-1 to TRBJ2-7; D not resolved. The CDR3 is made up of 12 amino acids. V dropped 1 base and J dropped 6 bases, with 7 bases sitting between them. The germline CDR1 and CDR2 sequences are MGHDK and SYGVNS. The CDR3 DNA is TGTGCCAGCAGTGAATCGCTGGGCGAGCAGTACTTC. Translation gives CASSESLGEQYF.

V is TRBV9 and J is TRBJ2-7; 10 bases line up with TRBD2. The CDR3 is 16 amino acids. CDR1 is SGDLS and CDR2 is YYNGEE in the germline V gene. Germline trimming cut 0 bases from V and 5 bases from J; bases unmatched to any gene: 8. CDR3 coding DNA: TGTGCCAGCAGCGTAGGGGATAGCGGGGGGCCCCACGAGCAGTACTTC. Its translation: CASSVGDSGGPHEQYF. The full variable domain, rest sourced from reference TRBV9 and TRBJ2-7, is DSGVTQTPKHLITATGQRVTLRCSPRSGDLSVYWYQQSLDQGLQFLIQYYNGEERAKGNILERFSAQQFPDLHSELNLSSLELGDSALYFCASSVGDSGGPHEQYFGPGTRLTVT.

This clone came up a few times. This chain connects TRBV7-3 to TRBJ1-1; 9 bases map to TRBD1. The ends lost 3 bases at V and 0 bases at J; junction bases unmatched: 5. CDR3 length: 16 amino acids. The germline CDR1 and CDR2 sequences are SGHTA and FQGTGA. The CDR3 DNA follows: TGTGCCAGCAGCTTGCGACAGGGGGACATGAACACTGAAGCTTTCTTT. This sequence encodes CASSLRQGDMNTEAFF. Based on the CDR3 plus reference TRBV7-3 and TRBJ1-1, the full variable domain is GAGVSQTPSNKVTEKGKYVELRCDPISGHTALYWYRQSLGQGPEFLIYFQGTGAADDSGLPNDRFFAVRPEGSVSTLKIQRTERGDSAVYLCASSLRQGDMNTEAFFGQGTRLTVV.

This clone was counted a few times. The rearrangement joins TRBV4-1 to TRBJ1-2; D remains ambiguous. The V end lost 0 bases, the J end lost 4 bases, and 21 bases lay between the germline ends. Germline lookup yields CDR1 MGHRA and CDR2 YSYEKL. The CDR3 is made up of 18 amino acids. The CDR3: CASSQDLRDGVFTYGYTF. DNA of the CDR3: TGCGCCAGCAGCCAAGATCTCCGAGACGGGGTCTTTACCTATGGCTACACCTTC.

J is TRBJ2-1 and V is TRBV5-1; 8 positions agree with TRBD1. With V trimmed by 4 bases and J by 8 bases, 14 bases remained unmatched. The CDR3 consists of 16 residues. Per germline, CDR1 SGHRS and CDR2 YFSETQ. CDR3 coding DNA: TGCGCCAGCAGCGACAAAAGTGCAGGGGGCCGGGATGAGCAGTTCTTC. This sequence encodes CASSDKSAGGRDEQFF.

In this sample, this clone turned up a few times. V and J are TRBV7-2 and TRBJ2-2; D is undetermined. Trimming took 4 bases from V and 3 from J, leaving 6 bases between them. The CDR3 sequence is 13 residues long. Germline V gives CDR1 SGHTA, CDR2 FQGNSA. The CDR3 DNA follows: TGTGCCAGCAGCTATCTCGACACCGGGGAGCTGTTTTTT. Translation: CASSYLDTGELFF.

The V gene is TRBV13, the J gene TRBJ2-7, with 8 bases that match TRBD2. This CDR3 contains 19 residues. Losses at the gene ends were 5 bases for V and 3 bases for J; bases not matched to a gene: 21. Germline values: CDR1 PRHDT, CDR2 FYEKMQ (reference sequence). The CDR3 loop is CASSRVLAGPLREGYEQYF. The CDR3 DNA reads as TGTGCCAGCAGCAGAGTTTTAGCGGGACCTCTTCGGGAGGGCTACGAGCAGTACTTC. Based on the CDR3 plus reference TRBV13 and TRBJ2-7, the full variable domain is AAGVIQSPRHLIKEKRETATLKCYPIPRHDTVYWYQQGPGQDPQFLISFYEKMQSDKGSIPDRFSAQQFSDYHSELNMSSLELGDSALYFCASSRVLAGPLREGYEQYFGPGTRLTVT.

The chain combines TRBV27 with TRBJ2-1, with 8 bases identical to TRBD1. This CDR3 is built from 14 residues. The germline CDR1 and CDR2 sequences are MNHEY and SMNVEV (reference sequence). V shed 4 bases and J 5 bases; nucleotides not matched to a gene: 4. CDR3 protein: CASSSWTGNNEQFF. The CDR3 region has the DNA TGTGCCAGCAGTTCCTGGACAGGGAACAATGAGCAGTTCTTC.

This clone turned up a few times. The CDR3 spells CASSLSVRVMETQYF. The CDR3 DNA follows: TGTGCCAGCAGTTTATCTGTCCGAGTTATGGAGACCCAGTACTTC. V is TRBV27 and J is TRBJ2-5; D unresolved. This CDR3 has 15 residues. Trimming left V 0 bases short and J 5 bases short, with 13 bases between. Germline lookup yields CDR1 MNHEY and CDR2 SMNVEV (reference sequence).

V and J are TRBV5-3 and TRBJ2-5, with TRBD1 matching 8 bases. TRBV5-3 belongs to the ORF category, with a function that is uncertain. The CDR3 sequence is 18 residues long. J gave up 5 bases and V 4 bases, and 19 bases lay outside the gene matches. The CDR3 loop is CARSHPPSMDRVRETQYF. The DNA for the CDR3 is TGTGCCAGAAGCCACCCCCCGTCTATGGACAGGGTGCGGGAGACCCAGTACTTC.

The table lists this clone with a count of one. V is TRBV21-1 and J is TRBJ2-5; the table's D call TRBD2 went unverified against the DNA. TRBV21-1 is termed a pseudogene. The CDR3 is 11 residues long. CDR3 amino acids: CASTFLETQYF. The CDR3 nucleotides read TGTGCCAGCACTTTTCTTGAGACCCAGTACTTC.

This clone is medium-sized within its sample. In nucleotides, the CDR3 is TGTGCCAGCAGCGTAGCTGGAGCGCCGTACAATGAGCAGTTCTTC. It codes for CASSVAGAPYNEQFF. The gene calls are TRBV9 and TRBJ2-1; D remains unclear. CDR3 size: 15 residues. The V end was cut by 0 bases, the J end by 4 bases, with 11 bases between. Germline V CDR1 and CDR2: SGDLS, YYNGEE.

The J gene is TRBJ2-7, the V gene TRBV2; D assignment may be TRBD1 or TRBD2 (5 bases each). With 8 bases removed from V and 1 base from J, the gap between germline ends came to 15 bases. CDR1 is SNHLY and CDR2 is FYNNEI in the germline V gene. The CDR3 runs to 14 residues. CDR3 DNA sequence: TGTGCCAGCTACCGAGGGGTAGGGTCCTACGAGCAGTACTTC. This encodes CASYRGVGSYEQYF.

The chain employs TRBV5-5 and TRBJ1-3; D may be TRBD1 (5 bases). The CDR3 loop spans 16 amino acids. The V and J ends lost 0 bases and 0 bases respectively, with 10 bases between them. Looked up from germline, CDR1 is SGHKS and CDR2 is YYEKEE (reference sequence). The CDR3 is CASSLGDVRSGNTIYF. In DNA form, the CDR3 reads TGTGCCAGCAGCTTGGGGGACGTACGCTCTGGAAACACCATATATTTT.